The present T cell receptor (beta chain) was sequenced within a study of blood T cell repertoires in COVID-19. Study in general: Spain, Italy and the United States supplied samples that represented acute and convalescent COVID-19. The cDNA or gDNA used as material had been derived from T cells, B-cell-depleted T cells, or PBMCs.

The CDR3 is made up of 14 amino acids. Germline assignment: CDR1 LGHNA and CDR2 YNFKEQ. The junction had 3 bases not matched to a gene; V was cut back by 1 base and J by 3 bases. In the original processing: It was from reference gene primer amplification that nucleated cell counts were estimated. This table comes from immunoSEQ multiplex PCR, and its TCRdb copy is limited to in-frame clones, with some not included. The V and J calls and the clone size are those of that table, but D and trimming were determined from the DNA. Of some 700,000 clones listed, 90% are singletons. The chain employs TRBV4-2 and TRBJ2-7; 7 bases line up with TRBD2. Sequencing was done on a sample of peripheral blood. This sequence originates from a woman younger than 30 with acute or convalescent COVID-19. CDR3 sequence reads: CASSQGPGGYEQYF. The CDR3 DNA reads TGTGCCAGCAGCCAAGGGCCGGGAGGCTACGAGCAGTACTTC.